Shown below are 20 T cell receptor beta chains from a single sample sequenced in a study of blood T cell repertoires in COVID-19. Sequencing was performed with immunoSEQ multiplex PCR; in TCRdb, only in-frame clones are kept and a portion is missing. The data contain about 180,000 clones, about 81% of them singletons. Sequenced material: peripheral blood. These receptors all come from a woman over 75 with COVID-19, enrolled during active disease.

The chain recombines TRBV6-5 with TRBJ2-1; 9 bases align to TRBD1. After removal of 4 bases from V and 7 bases from J, the junction contained 11 bases not matched to a gene. This CDR3 is built from 16 residues. Looked up from germline, CDR1 is MNHEY and CDR2 is SVGAGI. CDR3 DNA: TGTGCCAGCAGTTTTTCCGGGACAGGGTGGGGAAATGAGCAGTTCTTC. Translating it yields CASSFSGTGWGNEQFF.

This clone was seen only once. The chain carries TRBV28 and TRBJ2-1, with D uncertain. CDR3 length: 15 residues. V was clipped by 5 bases and J by 7 bases, with 18 bases between them. Germline assignment: CDR1 MDHEN and CDR2 SYDVKM. The CDR3 DNA sequence: TGTGCCAGCAGTGGCTCAGGTTCGCTTTGGAATGAGCAGTTCTTC. Its protein product is CASSGSGSLWNEQFF.

The V and J genes are TRBV14 and TRBJ2-1, with TRBD2 identical over 8 bases. The germline V gene has CDR1 SGHDN and CDR2 FVKESK. The CDR3 extends over 14 amino acids. Trimming took 5 bases from V and 6 from J; bases not matched to a gene: 6. CDR3 region: CASSLGLGFNEQFF. CDR3 sequence (DNA): TGTGCCAGCAGCTTGGGACTAGGGTTCAATGAGCAGTTCTTC.

The V call is TRBV6-2 or TRBV6-3, the J call TRBJ2-2, with 8 positions matching TRBD1. The V and J ends lost 6 bases and 3 bases, in that order; junction bases with no gene match: 6. Germline CDR1 and CDR2: MNHEY and SVGEGT. The CDR3 sequence is 15 residues long. In DNA form, the CDR3 reads TGTGCCAGCAGCCAGGACAGGGATGACACCGGGGAGCTGTTTTTT. Its translation: CASSQDRDDTGELFF.

The chain combines TRBV7-8 with TRBJ2-2, with D possibly matching TRBD2 (6 bases). CDR1 SGHVS and CDR2 FQNEAQ come from the germline V gene. V was shortened by 5 bases and J by 4 bases, with 14 bases between the two germline ends. The CDR3 covers 15 residues. The CDR3 loop is CASSARPGSTGELFF. CDR3 in DNA: TGTGCCAGCAGCGCCCGCCCCGGGAGCACCGGGGAGCTGTTTTTT. The full variable domain, rest sourced from reference TRBV7-8 and TRBJ2-2, is GAGVSQSPRYKVAKRGQDVALRCDPISGHVSLFWYQQALGQGPEFLTYFQNEAQLDKSGLPSDRFFAERPEGSVSTLKIQRTQQEDSAVYLCASSARPGSTGELFFGEGSRLTVL.

The rearrangement uses TRBV3-1 (or the pseudogene TRBV3-2) and TRBJ1-3, with D perhaps TRBD1 (5 bases). Germline loops: CDR1 LGHDT, CDR2 YNNKEL (reference sequence). The germline V and J ends were trimmed by 0 bases and 0 bases, with 15 bases remaining between them. The CDR3 has 18 residues. CDR3 DNA: TGTGCCAGCAGCCAAGAGCCCGGGACTCCAATCTCTGGAAACACCATATATTTT. It yields the protein CASSQEPGTPISGNTIYF.

The chain uses TRBV7-9 and TRBJ2-3; 7 nucleotides line up with TRBD1. Trimming at V came to 8 bases and at J to 4 bases, leaving 3 bases not matched to a gene. The CDR3 has 12 amino acids. Germline V gives CDR1 SEHNR, CDR2 FQNEAQ (reference sequence). The CDR3 coding sequence is TGTGCCAGCCAGGGGGTCGCAGATACGCAGTATTTT. This gives the protein CASQGVADTQYF.

The gene calls are TRBV4-1 and TRBJ2-6, with 7 nucleotides matching TRBD1. The CDR3 covers 18 residues. With 0 bases clipped from V and 0 bases from J, the junction kept 5 bases outside the gene matches. CDR1 MGHRA and CDR2 YSYEKL come from the germline V gene. CDR3 region: CASSQESGGYSGANVLTF. The CDR3 coding sequence is TGCGCCAGCAGCCAAGAGTCAGGGGGTTACTCTGGGGCCAACGTCCTGACTTTC.

The chain couples TRBV10-3 to TRBJ1-3; no definite D call. The CDR3 sequence is 16 residues long. V gave up 0 bases and J gave up 0 bases, with 9 bases separating them. In germline, CDR1 is ENHRY, CDR2 SYGVKD. The DNA for the CDR3 is TGTGCCATCAGTGAGTCCTCCCCAGACTCTGGAAACACCATATATTTT. It encodes CAISESSPDSGNTIYF.

The gene calls are TRBV2 and TRBJ1-1; D ambiguous. Germline V gives CDR1 SNHLY, CDR2 FYNNEI. V was trimmed by 5 bases and J by 3 bases, leaving 10 bases between them. This CDR3 contains 13 residues. The CDR3 bases are TGTGCCAGCAGTCGGGGTGGGGACACTGAAGCTTTCTTT. Translating gives CASSRGGDTEAFF.

The V and J genes are TRBV27 and TRBJ2-2; D is unresolved. CDR3 length equals 11 residues. With 3 bases removed from V and 7 bases from J, the gap between germline ends came to 3 bases. Germline CDR1 MNHEY, CDR2 SMNVEV (reference sequence). The CDR3 DNA reads TGTGCCAGCAGTTTTAGCGGGGAGCTGTTTTTT. It codes for CASSFSGELFF.

The genes are TRBV10-3 and TRBJ2-3; TRBD2 aligns across 9 bases. Looked up from germline, CDR1 is ENHRY and CDR2 is SYGVKD. The V and J ends lost 2 bases and 2 bases, in that order; junction bases with no gene match: 2. This CDR3 has 15 amino acids. The CDR3 sequence is CAISELAGPTDTQYF. DNA of the CDR3: TGTGCCATCAGTGAGCTAGCGGGGCCCACAGATACGCAGTATTTT.

This clone was recorded at least ten times. The CDR3 reads CASSGIWTSGSTQETQYF. DNA for the CDR3: TGTGCCAGCAGCGGGATATGGACTAGCGGGTCCACACAAGAGACCCAGTACTTC. The V gene is TRBV13, the J gene TRBJ2-5; 11 bases are shared with TRBD2. V lost 5 bases and J lost 2; bases outside the gene matches: 13. The CDR3 is made up of 18 amino acids. CDR1 is PRHDT and CDR2 is FYEKMQ in the germline V gene (reference sequence).

The CDR3 DNA sequence: TGTGCCAGCAGCTACAGGGGGCCCAACGGGGAGCTGTTTTTT. Translation: CASSYRGPNGELFF. The genes are TRBV2 and TRBJ2-2; 9 bases match TRBD1. With 6 bases clipped from V and 7 bases from J, the junction kept 6 bases outside the gene matches. Germline V gene lookup returns CDR1 SNHLY and CDR2 FYNNEI. This CDR3 has 14 amino acids.

This chain links TRBV30 with TRBJ2-3; no firm D call. V shed 0 bases and J shed 0 bases, with 7 bases lying between them. Germline V gene data show CDR1 as GTSNPN and CDR2 as SVGIG (reference sequence). CDR3 length: 14 amino acids. CDR3 loop: CAWSVSGSTDTQYF. In DNA form, the CDR3 reads TGTGCCTGGAGTGTTTCGGGTAGCACAGATACGCAGTATTTT.

The CDR3 loop reads CASSHRTGGSKNIQYF. The CDR3 coding sequence is TGTGCCAGCAGCCACCGGACAGGGGGATCCAAAAACATTCAGTACTTC. The chain is built from TRBV3-1 (or the pseudogene TRBV3-2) and TRBJ2-4; 10 bases match TRBD1. Germline CDR1 reads LGHDT; CDR2 reads YNNKEL (reference sequence). CDR3 length: 16 amino acids. V dropped 3 bases and J dropped 2; count of bases not matched to a gene: 4.

V usage is TRBV5-1 and J usage is TRBJ2-2, with TRBD2 as a possible D gene (5 bases). V was pared by 6 bases and J by 5 bases, with 14 bases between. This CDR3 spans 14 amino acids. Germline CDR1 is SGHRS and CDR2 is YFSETQ. CDR3: CASTTDSETGELFF. The CDR3 DNA reads TGCGCCAGCACTACGGACTCCGAAACCGGGGAGCTGTTTTTT.

In its sample, this clone was seen once. The V call is TRBV10-3, the J call TRBJ1-1; D not certain. The CDR3 covers 13 residues. Germline V gene sequence: CDR1 ENHRY, CDR2 SYGVKD. Trimming pared 6 bases from V and 1 base from J, leaving 9 bases between. CDR3 in DNA: TGTGCCATCAGGACCGAGGGGAACACTGAAGCTTTCTTT. Its translation is CAIRTEGNTEAFF.

The chain recombines TRBV12-3 or TRBV12-4 with TRBJ1-6; the D gene is possibly TRBD1 (6 bases). This CDR3 is built from 13 residues. Trimming stripped 5 bases from V and 6 bases from J, with 8 bases between. CDR3 nucleotides: TGTGCCAGCAGTGGACAGCCTAATTCACCCCTCCACTTT. Translated: CASSGQPNSPLHF.

The chain recombines TRBV4-1 with TRBJ1-2; 9 bases map to TRBD1. CDR1 is MGHRA, CDR2 YSYEKL, per germline. The ends lost 2 bases at V and 8 bases at J; junction bases unmatched: 6. The CDR3 is made up of 14 amino acids. The CDR3 sequence is CASSQLQGARGYTF. The CDR3 DNA reads as TGCGCCAGCAGCCAACTACAGGGGGCAAGGGGCTACACCTTC.